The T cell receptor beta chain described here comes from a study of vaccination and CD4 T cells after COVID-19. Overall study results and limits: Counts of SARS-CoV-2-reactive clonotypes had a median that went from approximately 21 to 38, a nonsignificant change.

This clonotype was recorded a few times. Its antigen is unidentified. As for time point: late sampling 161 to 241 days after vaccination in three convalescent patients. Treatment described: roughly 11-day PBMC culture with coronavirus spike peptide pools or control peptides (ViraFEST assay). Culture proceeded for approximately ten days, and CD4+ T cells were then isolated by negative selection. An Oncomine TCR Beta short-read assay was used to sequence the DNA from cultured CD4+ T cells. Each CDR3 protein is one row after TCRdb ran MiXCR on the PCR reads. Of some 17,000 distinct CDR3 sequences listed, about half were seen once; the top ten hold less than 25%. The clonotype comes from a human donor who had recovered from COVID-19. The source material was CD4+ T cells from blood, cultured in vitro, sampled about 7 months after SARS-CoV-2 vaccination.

CDR3 sequence (DNA): TGCAGTGCTAGAGACTTGCTACGACGGACAAACGCAGATACGCAGTATTTT. Encoded protein: CSARDLLRRTNADTQYF. This chain links TRBV20-1 with TRBJ2-3, with a tentative D call TRBD1 (5 bases). Between the trimmed V and J ends, which lost 0 bases and 4 bases, there was a span of 20 bases. The CDR3 has 17 residues. In germline, CDR1 is DFQATT, CDR2 SNEGSKA (reference sequence).